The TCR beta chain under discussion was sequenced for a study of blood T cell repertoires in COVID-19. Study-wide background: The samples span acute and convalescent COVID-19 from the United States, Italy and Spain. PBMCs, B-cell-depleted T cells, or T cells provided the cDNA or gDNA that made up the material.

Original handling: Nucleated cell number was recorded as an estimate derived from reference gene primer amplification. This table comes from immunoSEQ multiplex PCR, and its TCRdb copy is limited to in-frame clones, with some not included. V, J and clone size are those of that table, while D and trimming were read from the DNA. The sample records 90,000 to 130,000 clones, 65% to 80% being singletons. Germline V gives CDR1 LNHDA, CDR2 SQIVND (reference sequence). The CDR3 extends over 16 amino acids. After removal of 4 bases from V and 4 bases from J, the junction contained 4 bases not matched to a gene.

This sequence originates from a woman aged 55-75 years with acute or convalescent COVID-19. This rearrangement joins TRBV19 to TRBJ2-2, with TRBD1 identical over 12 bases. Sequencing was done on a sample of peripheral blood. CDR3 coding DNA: TGTGCCAGTAGTAGGGACAGGGGGCAAACCACCGGGGAGCTGTTTTTT. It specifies CASSRDRGQTTGELFF.